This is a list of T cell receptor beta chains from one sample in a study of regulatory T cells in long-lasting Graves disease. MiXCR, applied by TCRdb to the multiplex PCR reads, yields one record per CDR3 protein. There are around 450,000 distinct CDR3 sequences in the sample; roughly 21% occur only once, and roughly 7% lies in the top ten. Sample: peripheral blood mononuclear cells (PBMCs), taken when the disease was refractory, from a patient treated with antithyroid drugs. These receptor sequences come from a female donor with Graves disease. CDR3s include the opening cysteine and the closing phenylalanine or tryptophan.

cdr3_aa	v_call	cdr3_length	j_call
CASSLGGVMGSPLHF	TRBV5-5	15	TRBJ1-6
CASSYSSGTFKGTEAFF	TRBV6-5	17	TRBJ1-1
CSVEETSGATNEQFF	TRBV29-1	15	TRBJ2-1
CASSAKPSSYEQYF	TRBV28	14	TRBJ2-7
CSASWRVDYGYTF	TRBV29-1	13	TRBJ1-2
CSGLGGPGELFF	TRBV29-1	12	TRBJ2-2
CASSLGGGLNTEAFF	TRBV28	15	TRBJ1-1
CASKETGELFF	TRBV6-2/TRBV6-3	11	TRBJ2-2
CASSPVGTSSSEQYF	TRBV7-9	15	TRBJ2-7
CAIRLGTTSYEQYF	TRBV10-3	14	TRBJ2-7
CASSLVRGLASYNEQFF	TRBV7-8	17	TRBJ2-1
CASSQGTAGEETQYF	TRBV7-9	15	TRBJ2-5
CSAEQLYQETQYF	TRBV20-1	13	TRBJ2-5
CASSPPPGERTDTQYF	TRBV28	16	TRBJ2-3
CASSSLTGRTYEQYF	TRBV6-5	15	TRBJ2-7
CASSPSRVAGRLDGYTF	TRBV7-2	17	TRBJ1-2
CSGIQGAASSYEQYF	TRBV20-1	15	TRBJ2-7
CASWWPVDNSPLHF	TRBV2	14	TRBJ1-6
CASSTTVNYGYTF	TRBV7-9	13	TRBJ1-2
CASSHGTGDYEQYF	TRBV3-1	14	TRBJ2-7
CASSYAGISNTGELFF	TRBV6-5	16	TRBJ2-2
CSVDGRDNVRETQYF	TRBV29-1	15	TRBJ2-5
CASNGPNTGELFF	TRBV5-4	13	TRBJ2-2
CASSLSPSQGNTIYF	TRBV11-3	15	TRBJ1-3
CASSTGTANIQYF	TRBV13	13	TRBJ2-4
CAWSRQGAKGYTF	TRBV30	13	TRBJ1-2
CASGLPWGTRNEQYF	TRBV4-1	15	TRBJ2-7
CSGSGLYQETQYF	TRBV29-1	13	TRBJ2-5
CASSSTGTSGAYEQYF	TRBV28	16	TRBJ2-7
CASGIEVPANADTQYF	TRBV2	16	TRBJ2-3
CASGLTRLAGPHLTGELFF	TRBV12-3/TRBV12-4	19	TRBJ2-2
CASSPGTTGHFRANEQFF	TRBV28	18	TRBJ2-1
CASSQGKDSSYEQYF	TRBV4-1	15	TRBJ2-7
CASSATSGHGRSPLHF	TRBV7-9	16	TRBJ1-6
CSADPGRTNRYNEQFF	TRBV20-1	16	TRBJ2-1
CASSPPGGVVTGELFF	TRBV28	16	TRBJ2-2
CASSQRGGLAKNIQYF	TRBV4-1	16	TRBJ2-4
CASSAGTYEQYF	TRBV11-2	12	TRBJ2-7
CASSFGTGRTTEAFF	TRBV12-3/TRBV12-4	15	TRBJ1-1
CASRDRAFSYEQYF	TRBV6-2/TRBV6-3	14	TRBJ2-7
CSAQVPVGEAFF	TRBV29-1	12	TRBJ1-1
CASRDRDYSYNEQFF	TRBV19	15	TRBJ2-1
CASTLRGAGETQYF	TRBV28	14	TRBJ2-5
CASSLVALSGANVLTF	TRBV7-9	16	TRBJ2-6
CASSSTSKQVEAFF	TRBV7-2	14	TRBJ1-1
CASGYSDTEAFF	TRBV7-9	12	TRBJ1-1
CASSLAVLNAEAFF	TRBV7-8	14	TRBJ1-1
CSASFLAGGRSGELFF	TRBV20-1	16	TRBJ2-2
CASSYSRVSYEQYF	TRBV6-5	14	TRBJ2-7